This T cell receptor (beta chain) was found in a study of early T cells in non-severe SARS-CoV-2 infection. Looking at the study overall: Sequencing of bulk RNA from unsorted whole blood was done, without chain pairing. Overall study findings and caveats: The VDJdb matching leaned toward anti-spike CD8 responses and overlooked private and CD4 specificities.

Germline CDR1 reads GTSNPN; CDR2 reads SVGIG (reference sequence). The CDR3 consists of 12 residues. V was pared by 0 bases and J by 7 bases, with 9 bases between. As concerns this clonotype: Antigen unknown.

cDNA molecules, individually, were tagged with unique molecular identifiers. Using its own MiXCR run on the 5' RACE reads, TCRdb lists one record per CDR3 protein. The sample records about 77,000 distinct CDR3 sequences, over 9% being singletons. The sequencing sample was made of whole blood. This sequence originates from an adult who was a healthcare worker with PCR-confirmed SARS-CoV-2 infection or an uninfected control (not recorded which). This rearrangement joins TRBV30 to TRBJ1-2, with no clear D. The CDR3 bases are TGTGCCTGGAGTGTCGGCAGTTTTGGCTACACCTTC. Translating gives CAWSVGSFGYTF.